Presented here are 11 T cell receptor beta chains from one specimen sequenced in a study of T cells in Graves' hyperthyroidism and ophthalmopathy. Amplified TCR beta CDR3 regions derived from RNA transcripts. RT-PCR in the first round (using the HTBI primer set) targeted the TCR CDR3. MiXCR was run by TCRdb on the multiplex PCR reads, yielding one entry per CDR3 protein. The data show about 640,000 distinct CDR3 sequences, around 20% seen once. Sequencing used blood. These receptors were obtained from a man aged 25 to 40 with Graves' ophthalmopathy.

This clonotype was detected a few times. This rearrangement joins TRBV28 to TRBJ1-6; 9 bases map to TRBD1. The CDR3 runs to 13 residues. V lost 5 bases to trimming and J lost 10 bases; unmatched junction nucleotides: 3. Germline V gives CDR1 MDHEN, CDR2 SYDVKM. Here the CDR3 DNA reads TGTGCCAGCAGTCCGGGACAGGGCTCACCCCTCCACTTT. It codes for CASSPGQGSPLHF.

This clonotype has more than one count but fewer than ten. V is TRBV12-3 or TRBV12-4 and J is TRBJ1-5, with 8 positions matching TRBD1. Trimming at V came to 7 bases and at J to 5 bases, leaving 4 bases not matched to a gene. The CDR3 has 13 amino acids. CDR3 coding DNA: TGTGCCAGCAACCCAGGGGGCGATCAGCCCCAGCATTTT. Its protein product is CASNPGGDQPQHF.

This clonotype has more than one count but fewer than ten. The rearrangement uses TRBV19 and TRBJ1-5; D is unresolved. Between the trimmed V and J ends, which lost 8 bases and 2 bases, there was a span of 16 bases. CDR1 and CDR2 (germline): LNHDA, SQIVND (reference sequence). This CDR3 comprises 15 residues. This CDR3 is CASVGVGYGNQPQHF. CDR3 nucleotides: TGTGCCAGTGTAGGTGTGGGTTATGGCAATCAGCCCCAGCATTTT.

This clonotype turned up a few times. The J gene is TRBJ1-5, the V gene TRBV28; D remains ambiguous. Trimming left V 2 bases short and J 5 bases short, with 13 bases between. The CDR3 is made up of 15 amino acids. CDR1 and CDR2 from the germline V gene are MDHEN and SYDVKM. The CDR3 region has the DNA TGTGCCAGCAGTTTAATTCCTTCCCCCGATCAGCCCCAGCATTTT. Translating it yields CASSLIPSPDQPQHF.

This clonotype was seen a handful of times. The CDR3 sequence: CASSIDGGANQPQHF. The CDR3, as DNA: TGTGCCAGTAGTATCGATGGGGGCGCGAATCAGCCCCAGCATTTT. The rearrangement links TRBV19 to TRBJ1-5; possible D gene TRBD1, 6 bases. The V end was cut by 3 bases, the J end by 4 bases, with 13 bases between. The CDR3 is 15 amino acids. Germline V lookup: CDR1 LNHDA, CDR2 SQIVND (reference sequence).

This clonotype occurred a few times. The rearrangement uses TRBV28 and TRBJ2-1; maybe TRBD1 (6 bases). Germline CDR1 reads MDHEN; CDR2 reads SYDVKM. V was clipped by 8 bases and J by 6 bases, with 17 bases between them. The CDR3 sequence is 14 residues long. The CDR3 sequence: CASGLQGLGNEQFF. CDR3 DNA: TGTGCCAGCGGATTACAGGGTTTAGGCAATGAGCAGTTCTTC.

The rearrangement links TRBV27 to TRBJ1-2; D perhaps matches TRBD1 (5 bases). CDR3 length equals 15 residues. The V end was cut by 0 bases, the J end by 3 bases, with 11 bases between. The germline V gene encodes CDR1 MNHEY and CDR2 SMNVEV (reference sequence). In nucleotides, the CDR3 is TGTGCCAGCAGTTTATCGGGGGTTGTCGACTATGGCTACACCTTC. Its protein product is CASSLSGVVDYGYTF.

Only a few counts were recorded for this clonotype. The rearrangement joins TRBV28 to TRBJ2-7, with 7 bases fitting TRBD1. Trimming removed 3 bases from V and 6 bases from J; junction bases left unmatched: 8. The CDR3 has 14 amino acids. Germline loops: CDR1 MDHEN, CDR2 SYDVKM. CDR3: CASSFWARGSEQYF. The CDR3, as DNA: TGTGCCAGCAGTTTCTGGGCCAGGGGGAGCGAGCAGTACTTC.

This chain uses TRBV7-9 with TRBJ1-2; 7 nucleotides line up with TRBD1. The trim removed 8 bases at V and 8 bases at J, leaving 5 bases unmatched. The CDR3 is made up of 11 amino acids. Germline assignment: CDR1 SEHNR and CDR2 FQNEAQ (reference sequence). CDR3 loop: CASQGGSGYTF. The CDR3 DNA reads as TGTGCCAGCCAGGGGGGGAGCGGCTACACCTTC. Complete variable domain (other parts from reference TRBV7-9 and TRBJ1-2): DTGVSQNPRHKITKRGQNVTFRCDPISEHNRLYWYRQTLGQGPEFLTYFQNEAQLEKSRLLSDRFSAERPKGSFSTLEIQRTEQGDSAMYLCASQGGSGYTFGSGTRLTVV.

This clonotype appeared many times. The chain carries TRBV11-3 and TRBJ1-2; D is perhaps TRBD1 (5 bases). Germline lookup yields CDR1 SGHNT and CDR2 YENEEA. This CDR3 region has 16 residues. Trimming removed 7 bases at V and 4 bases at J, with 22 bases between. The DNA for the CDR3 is TGTGCCAGCACTATAAGAAGGCAGGGATCTATCTATGGCTACACCTTC. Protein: CASTIRRQGSIYGYTF.

The chain's CDR3 is CSAPRVGRGNEKLFF. DNA of the CDR3: TGCAGTGCTCCCCGCGTAGGCAGGGGAAATGAAAAACTGTTTTTT. The gene calls are TRBV20-1 and TRBJ1-4; tentative D call: TRBD1 (6 bases). V gave up 5 bases and J gave up 5 bases, with 18 bases separating them. The CDR3 is 15 residues long. In germline, CDR1 is DFQATT, CDR2 SNEGSKA (reference sequence).